Presented here are 32 T cell receptor beta chains from one specimen sequenced in a study of control samples from healthy donors and cancer patients. The table came from immunoSEQ multiplex PCR; TCRdb's copy has only in-frame clones and leaves some out. The sample includes over 75,000 clones, approximately 80% seen only once; the top ten take roughly 19%. The sequenced sample was blood. The source of these receptors is a man aged 25 to 40 in good health.

This clone was found a few times. The J gene is TRBJ1-6, the V gene TRBV12-3 or TRBV12-4, with D uncertain. V shed 3 bases and J shed 9 bases, with 6 bases lying between them. The CDR3 extends over 12 amino acids. CDR3 sequence reads: CASSFKSSPLHF. CDR3 coding DNA: TGTGCCAGCAGTTTCAAGAGTTCACCCCTCCACTTT.

Only one count was recorded for this clone. This rearrangement joins TRBV12-3 or TRBV12-4 to TRBJ2-4, with unresolved D. Trimming stripped 0 bases from V and 9 bases from J, with 3 bases between. The CDR3 covers 11 residues. As DNA, the CDR3 is TGTGCCAGCAGTTTAGCAACCATTCAGTACTTC. It specifies CASSLATIQYF.

The gene calls are TRBV30 and TRBJ1-3; D is unresolved. Germline V CDR1 and CDR2: GTSNPN, SVGIG (reference sequence). V gave up 2 bases and J gave up 0 bases, with 5 bases separating them. This CDR3 has 13 residues. As DNA, the CDR3 is TGTGCCTGGAGTCGAAGCTCTGGAAACACCATATATTTT. It specifies CAWSRSSGNTIYF.

This chain connects TRBV7-2 to TRBJ1-2; D perhaps matches TRBD1 (5 bases). Germline V lookup: CDR1 SGHTA, CDR2 FQGNSA. The CDR3 consists of 14 residues. V shed 5 bases and J shed 4 bases, with 14 bases lying between them. The CDR3 protein is CASSPRTQLYGYTF. The CDR3 DNA sequence: TGTGCCAGCAGCCCCAGGACACAACTCTATGGCTACACCTTC.

This chain joins TRBV7-9 and TRBJ1-3; D unresolved. CDR3 size: 14 residues. V was clipped by 1 base and J by 1 base, with 5 bases between them. CDR1 and CDR2 from the germline V gene are SEHNR and FQNEAQ (reference sequence). CDR3 amino acids: CASSLGGSGNTIYF. The CDR3 nucleotides are TGTGCCAGCAGCTTAGGAGGTTCTGGAAACACCATATATTTT.

A remark on this clone: A junction end diverges from the germline sequence, so it may reflect a read error. The chain has TRBV28 and TRBJ2-7; D gene ambiguous. The germline gives CDR1 MDHEN, CDR2 SYDVKM. The CDR3 runs to 13 residues. CDR3 coding DNA: TGTGCTAGCAACGTGGCCGGCTCCTACGAGCAGTACTTC. The encoded protein is CASNVAGSYEQYF.

The V call is TRBV5-1, the J call TRBJ1-1; D is undetermined. Trimming took off 4 bases at V and 2 bases at J, with 18 bases between the two ends. The CDR3 is 16 residues long. Germline V gene data show CDR1 as SGHRS and CDR2 as YFSETQ. The CDR3 nucleotides are TGCGCCAGCAGCCCGATCGTCGCCTCGCCAAACACTGAAGCTTTCTTT. Residues: CASSPIVASPNTEAFF. Based on the CDR3 plus reference TRBV5-1 and TRBJ1-1, the full variable domain is KAGVTQTPRYLIKTRGQQVTLSCSPISGHRSVSWYQQTPGQGLQFLFEYFSETQRNKGNFPGRFSGRQFSNSRSEMNVSTLELGDSALYLCASSPIVASPNTEAFFGQGTRLTVV.

The chain joins TRBV7-9 to TRBJ2-1; no definite D call. V was cut by 6 bases and J by 3 bases, with 15 bases left in between. Germline loops: CDR1 SEHNR, CDR2 FQNEAQ (reference sequence). The CDR3 contains 15 residues. The CDR3 loop is CASRQTYDGYNEQFF. The CDR3 DNA reads TGTGCCAGCAGACAAACTTATGACGGCTACAATGAGCAGTTCTTC.

This chain connects TRBV6-5 to TRBJ2-7, with a possible D match to TRBD1 (8 bases). The V and J ends lost 7 bases and 3 bases respectively, with 16 bases between them. Germline-derived CDR1 and CDR2 are MNHEY and SVGAGI. The CDR3 runs to 14 residues. The CDR3 spells CASTQQGGFYEQYF. DNA of the CDR3: TGTGCCAGCACTCAACAGGGGGGGTTCTACGAGCAGTACTTC.

The chain carries TRBV5-1 and TRBJ1-2; D possibly corresponds to TRBD1 (5 bases). V shed 6 bases and J shed 7 bases, with 25 bases lying between them. Germline V gene sequence: CDR1 SGHRS, CDR2 YFSETQ. The CDR3 loop spans 16 amino acids. The CDR3 DNA sequence: TGCGCCAGCAAGAGTCCATCGGACCAGGGACCTTTTGGCTACACCTTC. Translated, it gives CASKSPSDQGPFGYTF.

The chain uses TRBV3-1 (or the pseudogene TRBV3-2) and TRBJ2-3; D remains unclear. Germline loops: CDR1 LGHDT, CDR2 YNNKEL (reference sequence). CDR3 length equals 15 residues. V was pared by 0 bases and J by 2 bases, with 9 bases between. The CDR3 nucleotides read TGTGCCAGCAGCCAAGAGCGCAGTCCCACAGATACGCAGTATTTT. Translating it yields CASSQERSPTDTQYF.

Turning to this clone: The same CDR3 arises from other DNA sequences in this sample as well. This chain connects TRBV7-2 to TRBJ2-1, with D perhaps matching TRBD1 or TRBD2 (6 bases each). CDR1 is SGHTA and CDR2 is FQGNSA in the germline V gene. The germline V and J ends were trimmed by 5 bases and 0 bases, with 11 bases remaining between them. CDR3 size: 15 residues. In nucleotides, the CDR3 is TGTGCCAGCAGCCTCGGGGGCCTCTCCTACAATGAGCAGTTCTTC. It translates to CASSLGGLSYNEQFF.

Only one count was recorded for this clone. This sequence joins TRBV3-1 (or the pseudogene TRBV3-2) and TRBJ2-5, with D uncertain. The CDR3 is 16 amino acids. Germline V gene lookup returns CDR1 LGHDT and CDR2 YNNKEL (reference sequence). V was clipped by 0 bases and J by 0 bases, with 11 bases between them. The CDR3 here is CASSQEVSTHQETQYF. The CDR3 region has the DNA TGTGCCAGCAGCCAAGAGGTCTCGACACACCAAGAGACCCAGTACTTC.

The chain links TRBV7-9 to TRBJ2-3; D unclear. Germline V lookup: CDR1 SEHNR, CDR2 FQNEAQ (reference sequence). Trimming removed 6 bases from V and 0 bases from J, with 10 bases in between. This CDR3 is built from 14 residues. The CDR3 nucleotides are TGTGCCAGCAGACAGTCTGGGAGCACAGATACGCAGTATTTT. Protein product: CASRQSGSTDTQYF.

V gene TRBV28 combines with J gene TRBJ2-2; D uncertain. The CDR3 contains 11 residues. CDR1 and CDR2 from the germline V gene are MDHEN and SYDVKM. The V and J ends lost 6 bases and 8 bases respectively, with 7 bases between them. CDR3 in amino acids: CASRGLGELFF. CDR3 in DNA: TGTGCCAGCAGGGGATTAGGGGAGCTGTTTTTT.

This chain joins TRBV9 and TRBJ1-2; D perhaps matches TRBD1 (5 bases). Germline loops: CDR1 SGDLS, CDR2 YYNGEE. Trimming shortened V by 0 bases and J by 3 bases, and 12 bases separated the two germline ends. CDR3 size: 15 residues. CDR3: CASSVDQGGYYGYTF. For the CDR3, the DNA is TGTGCCAGCAGCGTAGACCAGGGAGGGTACTATGGCTACACCTTC.

This clone showed up just a few times. V usage is TRBV5-1 and J usage is TRBJ1-3, with a possible D match to TRBD1 (6 bases). CDR1 and CDR2 (germline): SGHRS, YFSETQ. Trimming removed 4 bases from V and 0 bases from J, with 17 bases in between. The CDR3 runs 17 residues. The CDR3 loop reads CASSPSGRTDSGNTIYF. The CDR3 nucleotides read TGCGCCAGCAGCCCTTCAGGGAGGACAGACTCTGGAAACACCATATATTTT.

The chain has TRBV11-2 and TRBJ2-6; TRBD1 is a possible D gene (6 bases). The CDR3 sequence is 16 residues long. Per germline, CDR1 SGHAT and CDR2 FQNNGV. Trimming took off 2 bases at V and 2 bases at J, with 10 bases between the two ends. CDR3 region: CASSLIRGTGANVLTF. Written as DNA, the CDR3 is TGTGCCAGCAGCTTAATCAGGGGCACTGGGGCCAACGTCCTGACTTTC.

The chain links TRBV19 to TRBJ1-6; possibly TRBD1 for D (6 bases). Trimming stripped 8 bases from V and 4 bases from J, with 15 bases between. This CDR3 comprises 15 residues. Germline CDR1 is LNHDA and CDR2 is SQIVND (reference sequence). The CDR3 loop is CASEDSWTYNSPLHF. As DNA, the CDR3 is TGTGCCAGTGAGGACAGTTGGACTTATAATTCACCCCTCCACTTT.

The gene calls are TRBV7-9 and TRBJ2-3; 7 nucleotides align to TRBD1. Trimming took 5 bases from V and 1 from J; bases not matched to a gene: 0. Germline V gene sequence: CDR1 SEHNR, CDR2 FQNEAQ (reference sequence). This CDR3 has 13 amino acids. The CDR3 loop reads CASSGQGTDTQYF. The CDR3 nucleotides are TGTGCCAGCAGCGGACAGGGCACAGATACGCAGTATTTT.

The J gene is TRBJ2-2, the V gene TRBV11-1; D may be TRBD1 (6 bases). The CDR3 contains 14 residues. V lost 5 bases and J 1 base, leaving 8 bases between the germline ends. Looked up from germline, CDR1 is SGHAT and CDR2 is FQDESV (reference sequence). The CDR3 nucleotides read TGTGCCAGCAGCCAGACAGGGAACACCGGGGAGCTGTTTTTT. Its translation: CASSQTGNTGELFF.

The chain couples TRBV5-1 to TRBJ2-3, with D possibly being TRBD2 (5 bases). The CDR3 loop spans 15 amino acids. Trimming pared 2 bases from V and 4 bases from J, leaving 14 bases between. Germline V gives CDR1 SGHRS, CDR2 YFSETQ. CDR3 amino acids: CASSFADSLADTQYF. As DNA, the CDR3 is TGCGCCAGCAGCTTCGCTGATTCACTAGCAGATACGCAGTATTTT.

This clone occurred once. This chain joins TRBV6-5 and TRBJ2-3; 10 nucleotides line up with TRBD2. The CDR3 spans 14 residues. The germline V gene has CDR1 MNHEY and CDR2 SVGAGI. V gave up 6 bases and J gave up 6 bases; unmatched junction bases: 6. CDR3 loop: CASSLAGGWDTQYF. The CDR3 region has the DNA TGTGCCAGCAGCTTAGCGGGGGGTTGGGATACGCAGTATTTT.

The V gene is TRBV12-5, the J gene TRBJ1-2; 8 bases fit TRBD1. Trimming took 6 bases from V and 4 from J; bases not matched to a gene: 7. Looked up from germline, CDR1 is LGHNT and CDR2 is FRNRAP. This CDR3 contains 14 residues. The CDR3 protein is CASGWDRSSYGYTF. The CDR3 coding sequence is TGTGCTAGTGGGTGGGACAGGTCCAGCTATGGCTACACCTTC.

This clone was observed a single time. The gene calls are TRBV7-9 and TRBJ1-2, with TRBD1 matching 7 bases. V was pared by 6 bases and J by 8 bases, with 12 bases of the junction left unmatched. There are 14 residues in the CDR3. CDR1 SEHNR and CDR2 FQNEAQ come from the germline V gene (reference sequence). This chain's CDR3 is CASRAGTDHRGYTF. As DNA, the CDR3 is TGTGCCAGCAGAGCCGGGACAGATCATAGAGGCTACACCTTC.

The chain has TRBV5-1 and TRBJ2-3, with TRBD2 identical over 7 bases. This CDR3 comprises 14 residues. Germline V gene sequence: CDR1 SGHRS, CDR2 YFSETQ. V was clipped by 4 bases and J by 3 bases; unmatched bases: 5. The CDR3: CASSIPGGTDTQYF. The CDR3 bases are TGCGCCAGCAGCATCCCGGGGGGAACAGATACGCAGTATTTT.

The table lists this clone with a count of one. The chain carries TRBV5-4 and TRBJ2-3; D remains unclear. Trimming took 5 bases from V and 0 from J, leaving 7 bases between them. Germline lookup yields CDR1 SGHNT and CDR2 YYREEE (reference sequence). This CDR3 spans 13 amino acids. This chain's CDR3 is CASRQSSTDTQYF. The DNA of the CDR3 is TGTGCCAGCAGACAATCTAGCACAGATACGCAGTATTTT. Based on the CDR3 plus reference TRBV5-4 and TRBJ2-3, the full variable domain is ETGVTQSPTHLIKTRGQQVTLRCSSQSGHNTVSWYQQALGQGPQFIFQYYREEENGRGNFPPRFSGLQFPNYSSELNVNALELDDSALYLCASRQSSTDTQYFGPGTRLTVL.

The gene calls are TRBV11-2 and TRBJ1-3; tentative D call: TRBD1 (6 bases). Trimming pared 3 bases from V and 0 bases from J, leaving 15 bases between. Germline CDR1 reads SGHAT; CDR2 reads FQNNGV. The CDR3 has 17 amino acids. The CDR3: CASSLGGGLSSGNTIYF. The CDR3 DNA sequence: TGTGCCAGCAGCTTGGGTGGGGGCCTCAGCTCTGGAAACACCATATATTTT.

The chain couples TRBV18 to TRBJ1-2; D gene ambiguous. In germline, CDR1 is KGHSH, CDR2 LQKENI. V was pared by 1 base and J by 6 bases, with 9 bases between. The CDR3 covers 13 residues. The CDR3 reads CASSPQESHGYTF. The CDR3 DNA reads as TGTGCCAGCTCACCACAGGAGTCTCATGGCTACACCTTC.

A note on this clone: The same CDR3 can be traced to other DNA sequences in this sample. The chain joins TRBV2 to TRBJ2-4; TRBD1 matches 9 bases. This CDR3 comprises 13 residues. Looked up from germline, CDR1 is SNHLY and CDR2 is FYNNEI. V gave up 5 bases and J gave up 6 bases; unmatched junction bases: 2. This CDR3 is CASSTGQGNIQYF. CDR3 sequence (DNA): TGTGCCAGCAGTACGGGACAGGGAAACATTCAGTACTTC.

This chain connects TRBV7-9 to TRBJ2-3; D is unclear. The CDR3 extends over 13 amino acids. V was trimmed by 5 bases and J by 2 bases, leaving 8 bases between them. Germline V gene lookup returns CDR1 SEHNR and CDR2 FQNEAQ (reference sequence). CDR3 residues: CASSPAHTDTQYF. As DNA, the CDR3 is TGTGCCAGCAGCCCGGCCCACACAGATACGCAGTATTTT.

The V gene is TRBV5-1, the J gene TRBJ2-3; no clear D gene. Trimming left V 0 bases short and J 5 bases short, with 10 bases between. The CDR3 contains 14 residues. CDR1 SGHRS and CDR2 YFSETQ come from the germline V gene. The CDR3 nucleotides are TGCGCCAGCAGCTTGGCGACGTGGGGAGATACGCAGTATTTT. Translating it yields CASSLATWGDTQYF.